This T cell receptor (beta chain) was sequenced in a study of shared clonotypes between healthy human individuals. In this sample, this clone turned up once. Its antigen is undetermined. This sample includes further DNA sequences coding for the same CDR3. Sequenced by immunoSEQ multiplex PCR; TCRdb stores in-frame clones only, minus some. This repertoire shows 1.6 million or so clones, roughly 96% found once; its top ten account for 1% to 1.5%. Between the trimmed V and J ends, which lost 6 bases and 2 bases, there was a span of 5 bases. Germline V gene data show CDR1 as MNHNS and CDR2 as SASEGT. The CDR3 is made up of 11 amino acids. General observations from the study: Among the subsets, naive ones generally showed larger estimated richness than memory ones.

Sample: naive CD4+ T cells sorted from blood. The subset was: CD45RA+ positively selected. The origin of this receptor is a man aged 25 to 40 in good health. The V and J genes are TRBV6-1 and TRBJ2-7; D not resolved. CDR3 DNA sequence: TGTGCCAGCAGGACGACCTACGAGCAGTACTTC. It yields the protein CASRTTYEQYF.